One and the same sample provided the 9 T cell receptor beta chains below, sequenced in a study of identifying expanded T cells in peripheral blood. This table comes from immunoSEQ multiplex PCR, and its TCRdb copy is limited to in-frame clones, with some not included. The sample has approximately 130,000 clones, less than 90% seen once. The sequencing sample was made of blood. These TCRs come from a person aged 18 to 75 in good health.

V gene TRBV7-8 combines with J gene TRBJ2-7, with 8 bases fitting TRBD2. The CDR3 covers 15 residues. Germline trimming cut 2 bases from V and 4 bases from J; bases unmatched to any gene: 7. The germline V gene has CDR1 SGHVS and CDR2 FQNEAQ. The CDR3 loop is CASSLHTGLVYEQYF. The CDR3 DNA reads as TGTGCCAGCAGCTTACACACGGGACTAGTATACGAGCAGTACTTC.

The chain couples TRBV9 to TRBJ2-3; possibly TRBD1 or TRBD2 for D (6 bases each). The CDR3 runs 16 residues. The V gene lost 4 bases and the J gene lost 4 bases, with 19 bases spanning the gap. Germline lookup yields CDR1 SGDLS and CDR2 YYNGEE. CDR3: CASSNSWGAGADTQYF. CDR3 bases: TGTGCCAGCAGCAACTCCTGGGGGGCCGGTGCAGATACGCAGTATTTT.

The V and J genes are TRBV5-4 and TRBJ2-7; 9 bases are a match to TRBD1. The ends lost 5 bases at V and 1 base at J; junction bases unmatched: 7. The CDR3 runs 15 residues. Germline CDR1 reads SGHNT; CDR2 reads YYREEE (reference sequence). The CDR3 region has the DNA TGTGCCAGCAGTTCCCTTGGACAGGGGTCCTACGAGCAGTACTTC. Residues: CASSSLGQGSYEQYF.

The chain is built from TRBV29-1 and TRBJ2-1; unclear D gene. The CDR3 loop spans 15 amino acids. CDR1 is SQVTM, CDR2 ANQGSEA, per germline. V lost 2 bases and J lost 1, with 12 bases in between. The CDR3 DNA reads TGCAGCGTTGAAAGGCTCGGGCAGTCCTACAATGAGCAGTTCTTC. It is translated as CSVERLGQSYNEQFF.

The chain employs TRBV5-5 and TRBJ2-1; D may be TRBD1 (6 bases). This CDR3 region has 14 residues. V lost 2 bases and J lost 6, with 12 bases in between. Germline-derived CDR1 and CDR2 are SGHKS and YYEKEE (reference sequence). DNA for the CDR3: TGTGCCAGCAGCTTTGGGGGCGATGGCAATGAGCAGTTCTTC. Translating it yields CASSFGGDGNEQFF.

The genes are TRBV2 and TRBJ2-7; a possible D gene is TRBD2 (5 bases). V was cut by 5 bases and J by 2 bases, with 10 bases left in between. The germline CDR1 and CDR2 sequences are SNHLY and FYNNEI. CDR3 length: 13 amino acids. In nucleotides, the CDR3 is TGTGCCAGCAGTCGAGAGGGCGCCTACGAGCAGTACTTC. Translated: CASSREGAYEQYF.

The chain is built from TRBV28 and TRBJ2-7, with 8 bases aligning to TRBD2. V lost 0 bases to trimming and J lost 6 bases; unmatched junction nucleotides: 16. Per the germline V gene, CDR1 is MDHEN and CDR2 is SYDVKM. The CDR3 has 18 residues. The CDR3 sequence is CASSLWANRPGRALEQYF. Written as DNA, the CDR3 is TGTGCCAGCAGTTTATGGGCGAATCGGCCCGGGAGGGCCCTCGAGCAGTACTTC. Together with reference TRBV28 and TRBJ2-7, the CDR3 gives the full variable domain: DVKVTQSSRYLVKRTGEKVFLECVQDMDHENMFWYRQDPGLGLRLIYFSYDVKMKEKGDIPEGYSVSREKKERFSLILESASTNQTSMYLCASSLWANRPGRALEQYFGPGTRLTVT.

V and J are TRBV30 and TRBJ2-7, with 9 bases aligning to TRBD2. The CDR3 is made up of 13 amino acids. CDR1 is GTSNPN and CDR2 is SVGIG in the germline V gene (reference sequence). The V segment lost 1 base and the J segment 5 bases; nucleotides outside the gene matches: 3. The CDR3 region is CAWSGLAVHEQYF. The CDR3 DNA follows: TGTGCCTGGAGTGGACTAGCGGTCCACGAGCAGTACTTC.

CDR3 nucleotides: TGTGCCAGCAGCCAAGATGGGGGGAAGAACACTGAAGCTTTCTTT. Translated: CASSQDGGKNTEAFF. The chain links TRBV4-2 to TRBJ1-1, with D possibly matching TRBD1 (5 bases). Germline V gives CDR1 LGHNA, CDR2 YNFKEQ. V lost 0 bases and J 1 base, leaving 9 bases between the germline ends. The CDR3 is 15 residues long.